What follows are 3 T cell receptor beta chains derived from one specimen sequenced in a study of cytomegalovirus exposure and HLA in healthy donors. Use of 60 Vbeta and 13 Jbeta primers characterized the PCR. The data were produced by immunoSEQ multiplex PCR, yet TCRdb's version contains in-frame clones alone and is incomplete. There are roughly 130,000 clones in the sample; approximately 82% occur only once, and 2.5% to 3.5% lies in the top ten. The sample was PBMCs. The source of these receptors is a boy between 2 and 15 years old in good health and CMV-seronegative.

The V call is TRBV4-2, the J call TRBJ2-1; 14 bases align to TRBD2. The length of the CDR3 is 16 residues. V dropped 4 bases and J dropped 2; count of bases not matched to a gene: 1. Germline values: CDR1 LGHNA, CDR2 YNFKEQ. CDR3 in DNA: TGTGCCAGCAGCCCGACTAGCGGGGGGGCCTACAATGAGCAGTTCTTC. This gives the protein CASSPTSGGAYNEQFF.

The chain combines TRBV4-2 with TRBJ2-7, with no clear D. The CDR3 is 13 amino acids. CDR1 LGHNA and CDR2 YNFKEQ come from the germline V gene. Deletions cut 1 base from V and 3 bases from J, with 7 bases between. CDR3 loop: CASSQGQYYEQYF. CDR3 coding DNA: TGTGCCAGCAGCCAAGGACAATACTACGAGCAGTACTTC.

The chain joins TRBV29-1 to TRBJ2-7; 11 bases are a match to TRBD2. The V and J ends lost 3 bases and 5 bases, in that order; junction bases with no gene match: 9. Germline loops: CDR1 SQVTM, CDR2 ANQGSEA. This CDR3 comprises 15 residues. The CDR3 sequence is CSVDLLAGGSNEQYF. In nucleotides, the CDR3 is TGCAGCGTTGATCTGCTAGCGGGGGGTTCCAACGAGCAGTACTTC.